This T cell receptor beta chain is drawn from a study of blood T cells in healthy people across ages. V was cut by 8 bases and J by 8 bases, with 13 bases left in between. The length of the CDR3 is 12 residues. Study-level results: CMV status of donors was unknown, possibly confounding expanded clonotype changes.

Next came a second PCR, run for roughly 7 to 12 cycles, which used a sample-barcoded 5' primer along with a J-beta primer mix. Each TCR beta cDNA got a 12-nucleotide random molecular identifier. All samples yielded 2.5 million or more CDR3-containing paired-end reads. TCRdb re-derived calls from the 5' RACE reads in MiXCR, one entry per CDR3 protein. The table lists some 1,800,000 distinct CDR3 sequences, about two fifths of them singletons. Total RNA amounts of at least 5 micrograms were extracted per sample. This clonotype occurred a few times. Antigen unknown. V and J are TRBV12-3 or TRBV12-4 and TRBJ2-1; D is unresolved. The sample was blood. The sequence derives from a human donor in good health. CDR3 in amino acids: CASYQGFDEQFF. CDR3 DNA: TGTGCCAGCTACCAAGGGTTCGATGAGCAGTTCTTC.